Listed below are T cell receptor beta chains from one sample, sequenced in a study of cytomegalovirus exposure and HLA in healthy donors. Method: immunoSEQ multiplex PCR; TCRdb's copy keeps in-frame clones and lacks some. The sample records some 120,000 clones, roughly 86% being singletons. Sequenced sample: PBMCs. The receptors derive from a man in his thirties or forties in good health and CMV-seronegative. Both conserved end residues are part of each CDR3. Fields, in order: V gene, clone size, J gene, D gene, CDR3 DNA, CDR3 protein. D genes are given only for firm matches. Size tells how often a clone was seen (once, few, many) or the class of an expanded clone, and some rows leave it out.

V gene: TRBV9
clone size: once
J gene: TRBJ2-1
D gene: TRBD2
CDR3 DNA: TGTGCCAGCAGCGTTAGCGGGGGGGACGGGGAGCAGTTCTTC
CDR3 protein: CASSVSGGDGEQFF

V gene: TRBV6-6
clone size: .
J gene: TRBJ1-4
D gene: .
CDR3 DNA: TGTGCCAGCACTCGGAACCGGGGAGAAAAACTGTTTTTT
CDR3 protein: CASTRNRGEKLFF

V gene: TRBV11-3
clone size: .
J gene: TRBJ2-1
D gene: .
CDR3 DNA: TGTGCCAGCAGCTTTGCACAGGGAAGCAATGAGCAGTTCTTC
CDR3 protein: CASSFAQGSNEQFF

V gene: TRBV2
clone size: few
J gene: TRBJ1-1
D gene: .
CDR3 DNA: TGTGCCAGCAGTGCTCAGACTGAAGCTTTCTTT
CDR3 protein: CASSAQTEAFF

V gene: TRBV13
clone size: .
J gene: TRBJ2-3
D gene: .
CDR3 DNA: TGTGCCAGCAGCTTGGCGTTGGAGTACACAGATACGCAGTATTTT
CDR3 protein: CASSLALEYTDTQYF

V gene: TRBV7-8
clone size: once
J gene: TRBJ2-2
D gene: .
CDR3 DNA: TGTGCCAGCAGCTCCCGGTCGGGGGGCCCCGGGGAGCTGTTTTTT
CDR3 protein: CASSSRSGGPGELFF

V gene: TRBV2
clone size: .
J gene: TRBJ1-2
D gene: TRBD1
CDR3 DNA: TGTGCCAGCATGGGACAGGGGGCAGGCTATGGCTACACCTTC
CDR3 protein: CASMGQGAGYGYTF

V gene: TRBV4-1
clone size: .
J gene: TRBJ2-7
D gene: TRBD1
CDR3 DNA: TGCGCCAGCAGCCAATTGGACAGGGGAAGCACCTACGAGCAGTACTTC
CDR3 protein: CASSQLDRGSTYEQYF

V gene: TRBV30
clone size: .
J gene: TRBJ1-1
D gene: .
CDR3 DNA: TGTGCCTGGGCGAAGCAAGCTCTGTGGACTGAAGCTTTCTTT
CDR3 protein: CAWAKQALWTEAFF

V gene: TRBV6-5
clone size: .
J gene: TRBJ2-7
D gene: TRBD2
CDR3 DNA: TGTGCCAGCAGCCGCGGGAGCAGGAGCTCCTACGAGCAGTACTTC
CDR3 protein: CASSRGSRSSYEQYF

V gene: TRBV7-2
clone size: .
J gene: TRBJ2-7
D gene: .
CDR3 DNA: TGTGCCAGCAGCTTAGGCGGGGAGTACGAGCAGTACTTC
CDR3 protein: CASSLGGEYEQYF

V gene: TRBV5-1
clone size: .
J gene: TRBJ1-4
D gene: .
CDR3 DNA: TGCGCCAGCAGCTACAGGGCAAGTAGTGAAAAACTGTTTTTT
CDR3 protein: CASSYRASSEKLFF

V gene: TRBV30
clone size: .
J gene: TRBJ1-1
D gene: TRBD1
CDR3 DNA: TGTGCCTGGAGTATAGGGGGCCAGGACACTGAAGCTTTCTTT
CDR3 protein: CAWSIGGQDTEAFF

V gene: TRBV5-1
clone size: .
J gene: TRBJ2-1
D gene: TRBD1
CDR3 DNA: TGCGCCAGCAGCTTCGGGACAGGGGAGGCTGAGCAGTTCTTC
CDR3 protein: CASSFGTGEAEQFF

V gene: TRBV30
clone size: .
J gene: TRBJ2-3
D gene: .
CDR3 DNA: TGTGCCTGGAGTGTGGTAGCCGGCACAGATACGCAGTATTTT
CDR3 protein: CAWSVVAGTDTQYF

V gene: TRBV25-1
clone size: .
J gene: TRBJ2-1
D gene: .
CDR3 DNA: TGTGCCAGCAGTGAAGCTAGGGGAAATGAGCAGTTCTTC
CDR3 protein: CASSEARGNEQFF

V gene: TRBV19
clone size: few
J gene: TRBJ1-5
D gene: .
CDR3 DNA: TGTGCCAGTACCTCTCGAGGGGGGGCCTTTGATCAGCCCCAGCATTTT
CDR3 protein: CASTSRGGAFDQPQHF

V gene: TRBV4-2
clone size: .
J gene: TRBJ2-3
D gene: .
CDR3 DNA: TGTGCCAGCAGCCAAGAGCCTAGCGGCACAGATACGCAGTATTTT
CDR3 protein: CASSQEPSGTDTQYF

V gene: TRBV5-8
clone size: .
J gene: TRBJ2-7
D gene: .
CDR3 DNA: TGTGCCAGCAGTCTTGATCGCGGCTCCTACGAGCAGTACTTC
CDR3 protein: CASSLDRGSYEQYF

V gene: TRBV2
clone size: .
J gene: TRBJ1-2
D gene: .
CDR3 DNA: TGTGCCAGCATATCTTGGGCGCTCTATGGCTACACCTTC
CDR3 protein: CASISWALYGYTF

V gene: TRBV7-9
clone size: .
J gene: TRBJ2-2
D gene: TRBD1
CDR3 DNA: TGTGCCAGCAGCGGAAAGAACAGGGGGCTCAACACCGGGGAGCTGTTTTTT
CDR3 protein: CASSGKNRGLNTGELFF

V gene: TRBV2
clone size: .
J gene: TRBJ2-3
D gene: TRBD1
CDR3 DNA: TGTGCCAGCGACAGGGGGCTGAGCACAGATACGCAGTATTTT
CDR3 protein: CASDRGLSTDTQYF

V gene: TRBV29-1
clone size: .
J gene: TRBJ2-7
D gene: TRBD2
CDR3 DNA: TGCAGCGCTCTGCTTAGCGGGAGTGTCGCCTACGAGCAGTACTTC
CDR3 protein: CSALLSGSVAYEQYF

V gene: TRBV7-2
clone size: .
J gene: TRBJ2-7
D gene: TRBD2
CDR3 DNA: TGTGCCAGCAGCTTAGATGCGGGAGGTTACGAGCAGTACTTC
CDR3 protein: CASSLDAGGYEQYF

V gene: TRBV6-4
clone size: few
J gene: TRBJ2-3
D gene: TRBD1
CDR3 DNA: TGTGCCAGCAGTGCGACAGGGATAGATACGCAGTATTTT
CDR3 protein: CASSATGIDTQYF

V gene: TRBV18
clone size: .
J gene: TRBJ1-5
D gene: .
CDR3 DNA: TGTGCCAGCTCACACCAAGGGGCAGATCAGCCCCAGCATTTT
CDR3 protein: CASSHQGADQPQHF

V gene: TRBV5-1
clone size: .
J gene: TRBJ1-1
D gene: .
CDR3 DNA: TGCGCCAGCAGCCGCGGGGGAGGAATGAACACTGAAGCTTTCTTT
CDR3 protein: CASSRGGGMNTEAFF

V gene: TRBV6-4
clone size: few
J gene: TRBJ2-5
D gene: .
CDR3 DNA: TGTGCCAGCACCCGACTACTAATAGGGGAGACCCAGTACTTC
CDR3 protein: CASTRLLIGETQYF

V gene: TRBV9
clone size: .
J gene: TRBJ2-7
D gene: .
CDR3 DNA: TGTGCCAGCAGCGTAGATCTGGACACGGCCTCCTACGAGCAGTACTTC
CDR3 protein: CASSVDLDTASYEQYF

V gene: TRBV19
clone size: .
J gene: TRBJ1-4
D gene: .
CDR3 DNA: TGTGCCAGTCACCGTCCAGGGGACCCCACTAATGAAAAACTGTTTTTT
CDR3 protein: CASHRPGDPTNEKLFF

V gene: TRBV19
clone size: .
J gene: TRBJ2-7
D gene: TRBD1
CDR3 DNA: TGTGCCAGTACCCCGGGACAGGACACCTACGAGCAGTACTTC
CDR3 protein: CASTPGQDTYEQYF

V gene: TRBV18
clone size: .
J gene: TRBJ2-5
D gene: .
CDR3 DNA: TGTGCCAGCTCAACCGAGGGGACCCAGTACTTC
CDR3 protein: CASSTEGTQYF

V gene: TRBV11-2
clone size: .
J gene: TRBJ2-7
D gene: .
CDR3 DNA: TGTGCCAGCAGCTTAGATGGGAGCTACGAGCAGTACTTC
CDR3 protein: CASSLDGSYEQYF

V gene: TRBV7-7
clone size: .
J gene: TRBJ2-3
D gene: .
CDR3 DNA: TGTGCCAGCAGCTACACAGGAGGGCCCTCAGATACGCAGTATTTT
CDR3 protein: CASSYTGGPSDTQYF

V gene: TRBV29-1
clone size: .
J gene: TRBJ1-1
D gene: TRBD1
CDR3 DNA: TGCAGCGTTGACGATACAGGGGCGGTCGGAGCTTTCTTT
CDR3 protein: CSVDDTGAVGAFF

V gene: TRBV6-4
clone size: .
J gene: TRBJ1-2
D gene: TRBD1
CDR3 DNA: TGTGCCAGCAGGCACAGGGGGGACGGCGGCGGCTACACCTTC
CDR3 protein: CASRHRGDGGGYTF

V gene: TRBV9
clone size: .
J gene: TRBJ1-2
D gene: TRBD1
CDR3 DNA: TGTGCCAGCAGCCAAGAACAGGGGGGCGGCTACACCTTC
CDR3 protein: CASSQEQGGGYTF

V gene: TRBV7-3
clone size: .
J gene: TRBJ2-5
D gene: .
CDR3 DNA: TGTGCCAGCAGATCAACCGGGGAAGAGACCCAGTACTTC
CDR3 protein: CASRSTGEETQYF

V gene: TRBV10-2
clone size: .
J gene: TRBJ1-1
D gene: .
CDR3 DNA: TGCGCCAGCAGTGGAGGGTTAAACACTGAAGCTTTCTTT
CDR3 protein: CASSGGLNTEAFF

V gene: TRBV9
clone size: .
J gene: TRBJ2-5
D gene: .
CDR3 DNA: TGTGCCAGCAGCGTAGGGTATAGCAGGGTTAAAGAGACCCAGTACTTC
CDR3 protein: CASSVGYSRVKETQYF

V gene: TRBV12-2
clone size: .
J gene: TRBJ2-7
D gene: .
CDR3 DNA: TGTGCAAGTCAATTACCTGTGGAGGGGTCCAAACGGGAGGTCCCCTCCTACGAGCAGTACTTC
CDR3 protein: CASQLPVEGSKREVPSYEQYF

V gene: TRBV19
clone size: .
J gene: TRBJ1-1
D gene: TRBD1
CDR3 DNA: TGTGCCAGTAGTACCCCGGGACAGGGGAAGAACACTGAAGCTTTCTTT
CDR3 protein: CASSTPGQGKNTEAFF

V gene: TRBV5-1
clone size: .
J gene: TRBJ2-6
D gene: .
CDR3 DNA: TGCGCCAGCAGCCCCTCCTCTGGGGCCAACGTCCTGACTTTC
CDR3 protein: CASSPSSGANVLTF

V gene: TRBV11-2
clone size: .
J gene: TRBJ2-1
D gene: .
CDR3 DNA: TGTGCCAGCAGCTCTTACGCAGGATCCTACAATGAGCAGTTCTTC
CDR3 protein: CASSSYAGSYNEQFF

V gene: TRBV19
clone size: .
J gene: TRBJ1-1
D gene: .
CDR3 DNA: TGTGCCAGTAGTATTGAGGGCGGCACTGAAGCTTTCTTT
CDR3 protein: CASSIEGGTEAFF

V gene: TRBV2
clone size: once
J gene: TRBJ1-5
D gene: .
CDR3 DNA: TGTGCCAGCAGTGAGTGGCGGGACCTTAGCCAAAATCAGCCCCAGCATTTT
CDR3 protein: CASSEWRDLSQNQPQHF

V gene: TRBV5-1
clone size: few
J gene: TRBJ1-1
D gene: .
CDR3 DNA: TGCGCCAGCAGTGGGCAGAATGAAGCTTTCTTT
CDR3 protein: CASSGQNEAFF

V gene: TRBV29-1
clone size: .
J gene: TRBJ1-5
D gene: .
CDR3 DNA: TGCAGCGTTGGGGGGGAACAGGGCAATCAGCCCCAGCATTTT
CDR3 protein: CSVGGEQGNQPQHF

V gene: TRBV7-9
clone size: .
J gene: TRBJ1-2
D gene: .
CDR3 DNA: TGTGCCAGCAGCCCACAGGGAGCAGGGTATGGCTACACCTTC
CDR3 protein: CASSPQGAGYGYTF

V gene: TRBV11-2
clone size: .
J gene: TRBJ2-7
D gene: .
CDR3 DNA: TGTGCCAGCAGCTTAGTCCCAAATTCCTACGAGCAGTACTTC
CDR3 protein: CASSLVPNSYEQYF

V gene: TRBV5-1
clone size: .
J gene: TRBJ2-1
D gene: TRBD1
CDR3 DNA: TGCGCCACCGGCGACAGGGAAGACGGCAATGAGCAGTTCTTC
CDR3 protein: CATGDREDGNEQFF